This T cell receptor beta chain derives from a study of cytomegalovirus exposure and HLA in healthy donors. Primers included in the PCR were 60 Vbeta and 13 Jbeta primers. Libraries were prepared by immunoSEQ multiplex PCR; TCRdb keeps only in-frame clonotypes and omits some of them. This table holds 95,000 to 120,000 clones, over 70% found once. The CDR3 spans 16 residues. V dropped 3 bases and J dropped 0 bases, with 13 bases sitting between them. Germline V lookup: CDR1 SGHTA, CDR2 FQGNSA. This TCR was recovered from a woman aged 40 to 50 in good health and CMV-seropositive. Sequencing input: PBMCs. The chain has TRBV7-2 and TRBJ2-3; TRBD2 might be the D (7 bases). The chain's CDR3 is CASSLGRGRSTDTQYF. Written as DNA, the CDR3 is TGTGCCAGCAGCTTGGGGCGGGGGCGTAGCACAGATACGCAGTATTTT.